These 31 T cell receptor beta chains originate from one sample sequenced in a study of blood T cell repertoires in COVID-19. Sequenced by immunoSEQ multiplex PCR; TCRdb stores in-frame clones only, minus some. This sample yields more than 95,000 clones, of which around 85% are seen a single time; approximately 3.3% belongs to the top ten. The specimen was peripheral blood. The receptors stem from an elderly woman with active or convalescent COVID-19.

Here the CDR3 reads CASRANNEQFF. For the CDR3, the DNA is TGTGCCAGCAGAGCGAACAATGAGCAGTTCTTC. The rearrangement joins TRBV6-5 to TRBJ2-1; unclear D gene. The CDR3 is 11 residues long. Germline CDR1 is MNHEY and CDR2 is SVGAGI. The ends were cut back, 6 bases at V and 5 bases at J, with 5 bases in the middle.

V is TRBV11-3 and J is TRBJ1-1, with a tentative D call TRBD1 (6 bases). V lost 5 bases and J 3 bases, leaving 13 bases between the germline ends. CDR1 SGHNT and CDR2 YENEEA come from the germline V gene. The CDR3 length is 14 residues. DNA for the CDR3: TGTGCCAGCAGCCATCAGGGGTTGGACACTGAAGCTTTCTTT. It translates to CASSHQGLDTEAFF.

This clone was recorded only once. The CDR3 loop reads CASSQAQVTQETQYF. CDR3 DNA: TGCGCCAGCAGCCAAGCACAGGTCACCCAAGAGACCCAGTACTTC. The gene calls are TRBV4-1 and TRBJ2-5; D is perhaps TRBD1 (5 bases). Germline-derived CDR1 and CDR2 are MGHRA and YSYEKL. This CDR3 comprises 15 residues. Deletions cut 1 base from V and 1 base from J, with 10 bases between.

The V and J genes are TRBV7-9 and TRBJ1-4; D perhaps matches TRBD1 (5 bases). Germline values: CDR1 SEHNR, CDR2 FQNEAQ (reference sequence). This CDR3 is 17 amino acids long. Between the trimmed V and J ends, which lost 5 bases and 0 bases, there was a span of 16 bases. The CDR3 nucleotides are TGTGCCAGCAGCGACCTAAGACAGACTGCAACTAATGAAAAACTGTTTTTT. It encodes CASSDLRQTATNEKLFF.

The chain recombines TRBV5-1 with TRBJ2-2, with TRBD2 as a possible D gene (6 bases). Germline V gene sequence: CDR1 SGHRS, CDR2 YFSETQ. Trimming cost V 3 bases and J 5 bases, with 17 bases left between them. CDR3 size: 16 residues. In DNA, the CDR3 is TGCGCCAGCAGCTGGGTCGGGGGTCCGCGGACCGGGGAGCTGTTTTTT. Residues: CASSWVGGPRTGELFF.

The chain has TRBV5-1 and TRBJ2-1; a weak D match, TRBD2 (7 bases). The CDR3 runs to 15 residues. V was cut by 0 bases and J by 8 bases, with 15 bases left in between. Germline CDR1 reads SGHRS; CDR2 reads YFSETQ. CDR3 residues: CASSLVGGGFDEQFF. The CDR3 nucleotides read TGCGCCAGCAGCTTGGTTGGCGGGGGCTTCGATGAGCAGTTCTTC.

The CDR3 loop is CASSPPGGVTGREQYF. CDR3 coding DNA: TGTGCCAGCTCACCCCCCGGGGGAGTAACTGGGCGGGAGCAGTACTTC. The chain employs TRBV18 and TRBJ2-7; a possible D gene is TRBD2 (6 bases). Germline V gene data show CDR1 as KGHSH and CDR2 as LQKENI. CDR3 size: 16 residues. V was trimmed by 3 bases and J by 7 bases, leaving 22 bases between them.

The chain recombines TRBV15 with TRBJ1-5, with TRBD1 matching 7 bases. This CDR3 is 16 amino acids long. Germline CDR1 LNHNV, CDR2 YYDKDF (reference sequence). The V segment lost 0 bases and the J segment 2 bases; nucleotides outside the gene matches: 4. The CDR3 DNA follows: TGTGCCACCAGCAGAGATCAGGGGGTAGGCAATCAGCCCCAGCATTTT. Translated, it gives CATSRDQGVGNQPQHF.

The chain couples TRBV6-5 to TRBJ2-7, with 7 bases lining up with TRBD1. With 0 bases clipped from V and 3 bases from J, the junction kept 5 bases outside the gene matches. The V gene's germline CDR1 is MNHEY and CDR2 SVGAGI. The CDR3 is 15 residues long. CDR3 nucleotides: TGTGCCAGCAGTTACTCAGGGGGCGTAATCTACGAGCAGTACTTC. Translating gives CASSYSGGVIYEQYF.

The chain carries TRBV7-9 and TRBJ1-4; D call uncertain. This CDR3 comprises 14 residues. The V end lost 11 bases, the J end lost 7 bases, and 20 bases lay between the germline ends. Germline CDR1 SEHNR, CDR2 FQNEAQ (reference sequence). The CDR3 is CASRGRGSSEKLFF. Here the CDR3 DNA reads TGTGCCTCTAGAGGTCGGGGTTCGAGTGAAAAACTGTTTTTT.

V usage is TRBV5-1 and J usage is TRBJ1-2; tentatively, D is TRBD1 (5 bases). CDR1 is SGHRS, CDR2 YFSETQ, per germline. The CDR3 runs 16 residues. Trimming removed 3 bases from V and 8 bases from J, with 23 bases in between. CDR3 sequence reads: CASSSPTGGGARGYTF. The CDR3 DNA reads as TGCGCCAGCAGCTCGCCCACGGGGGGAGGAGCGCGAGGCTACACCTTC.

The rearrangement uses TRBV7-9 and TRBJ2-1, with 10 bases identical to TRBD2. CDR1 SEHNR and CDR2 FQNEAQ come from the germline V gene (reference sequence). J gave up 12 bases and V 0 bases, and 11 bases lay outside the gene matches. The CDR3 sequence is 16 residues long. The CDR3 nucleotides read TGTGCCAGCAGCTTAGCCTGGGCTAGCGGGGGCAGGGTGCAGTTCTTC. Its translation is CASSLAWASGGRVQFF.

The rearrangement links TRBV6-1 to TRBJ1-5, with unresolved D. V gave up 8 bases and J gave up 9 bases, with 14 bases separating them. In germline, CDR1 is MNHNS, CDR2 SASEGT. CDR3 length: 12 residues. The CDR3 spells CASWAGASPQHF. For the CDR3, the DNA is TGTGCCAGCTGGGCAGGCGCGTCGCCCCAGCATTTT.

J is TRBJ1-1 and V is TRBV11-2, with TRBD1 matching 8 bases. This CDR3 spans 19 amino acids. V gave up 5 bases and J gave up 2 bases; unmatched junction bases: 19. Germline values: CDR1 SGHAT, CDR2 FQNNGV. CDR3 nucleotides: TGTGCCAGCAGCCCGGGACCGGGCGGACAGGGAAGCCGTAACACTGAAGCTTTCTTT. It codes for CASSPGPGGQGSRNTEAFF.

The chain links TRBV19 to TRBJ2-7; 7 nucleotides match TRBD1. The CDR3 length is 15 residues. V lost 5 bases to trimming and J lost 1 base; unmatched junction nucleotides: 8. In germline, CDR1 is LNHDA, CDR2 SQIVND (reference sequence). CDR3: CASSYRDSPSYEQYF. CDR3 bases: TGTGCCAGTAGTTACCGGGACAGCCCTTCCTACGAGCAGTACTTC. The full variable domain, in which reference TRBV19 and TRBJ2-7 provide the parts outside the CDR3, is DGGITQSPKYLFRKEGQNVTLSCEQNLNHDAMYWYRQDPGQGLRLIYYSQIVNDFQKGDIAEGYSVSREKKESFPLTVTSAQKNPTAFYLCASSYRDSPSYEQYFGPGTRLTVT.

The CDR3: CASSEGGQVSSYNEQFF. Here the CDR3 DNA reads TGTGCCAGCAGCGAAGGGGGACAGGTAAGCTCCTACAATGAGCAGTTCTTC. V usage is TRBV9 and J usage is TRBJ2-1, with 8 positions matching TRBD1. V lost 3 bases to trimming and J lost 0 bases; unmatched junction nucleotides: 8. This CDR3 spans 17 amino acids. Germline V gene sequence: CDR1 SGDLS, CDR2 YYNGEE.

The J gene is TRBJ2-3, the V gene TRBV7-2; the match to TRBD2 covers 8 bases. Germline loops: CDR1 SGHTA, CDR2 FQGNSA. V shed 5 bases and J 3 bases; nucleotides not matched to a gene: 4. The CDR3 sequence is 14 residues long. The CDR3 region is CASSRGGSTDTQYF. CDR3 DNA: TGTGCCAGCAGCCGGGGGGGGTCGACAGATACGCAGTATTTT.

The J gene is TRBJ2-5, the V gene TRBV12-1; TRBD2 is the table's D call, not checked against the DNA. TRBV12-1 corresponds to a pseudogene. The CDR3 is 14 amino acids. The CDR3 protein is CASSCPKRQETQYF. DNA of the CDR3: TGTGCCAGCAGCTGCCCCAAGCGGCAAGAGACCCAGTACTTC.

This clone came up a few times. The chain combines TRBV2 with TRBJ2-5; 8 bases agree with TRBD1. Germline lookup yields CDR1 SNHLY and CDR2 FYNNEI. V was pared by 6 bases and J by 5 bases, with 5 bases of the junction left unmatched. The CDR3 covers 13 residues. CDR3 sequence: CASSYTGGETQYF. CDR3 in DNA: TGTGCCAGCAGCTATACAGGGGGGGAGACCCAGTACTTC. The full variable domain, with the rest looked up from reference TRBV2 and TRBJ2-5, is EPEVTQTPSHQVTQMGQEVILRCVPISNHLYFYWYRQILGQKVEFLVSFYNNEISEKSEIFDDQFSVERPDGSNFTLKIRSTKLEDSAMYFCASSYTGGETQYFGPGTRLLVL.

The rearrangement joins TRBV13 to TRBJ2-3, with D possibly TRBD2 on 6 matching bases. The length of the CDR3 is 14 residues. V lost 5 bases and J 0 bases, leaving 9 bases between the germline ends. Germline lookup yields CDR1 PRHDT and CDR2 FYEKMQ (reference sequence). The CDR3 region is CASSPGTSTDTQYF. CDR3 bases: TGTGCCAGCAGCCCAGGGACTAGCACAGATACGCAGTATTTT. Supplemented by reference TRBV13 and TRBJ2-3, the full variable domain reads AAGVIQSPRHLIKEKRETATLKCYPIPRHDTVYWYQQGPGQDPQFLISFYEKMQSDKGSIPDRFSAQQFSDYHSELNMSSLELGDSALYFCASSPGTSTDTQYFGPGTRLTVL.

The V gene is TRBV5-1, the J gene TRBJ1-1, with 8 bases lining up with TRBD1. CDR1 and CDR2 (germline): SGHRS, YFSETQ. The length of the CDR3 is 15 residues. J gave up 2 bases and V 5 bases, and 8 bases lay outside the gene matches. The CDR3: CASSWTGRGNTEAFF. DNA of the CDR3: TGCGCCAGCAGTTGGACAGGGAGGGGAAACACTGAAGCTTTCTTT.

On this clone itself: One end of the junction does not line up with germline, which may come from a read error. The rearrangement links TRBV7-7 to TRBJ2-5; 10 bases align to TRBD1. The CDR3 extends over 14 amino acids. The germline V gene has CDR1 SSHAT and CDR2 FNYEAQ (reference sequence). The CDR3 is CASSPDRGQETQYF. CDR3 coding DNA: TGTGCTAGCAGCCCGGACAGGGGGCAAGAGACCCAGTACTTC.

The chain employs TRBV27 and TRBJ1-4; a possible D gene is TRBD1 (5 bases). V lost 6 bases, J lost 7 bases, and 18 bases lay in between. CDR3 length: 15 residues. Germline loops: CDR1 MNHEY, CDR2 SMNVEV (reference sequence). The DNA of the CDR3 is TGTGCCAGCAGGGGGGGGAGAGGGATGTCTGAAAAACTGTTTTTT. This gives the protein CASRGGRGMSEKLFF.

Only one count was recorded for this clone. The chain uses TRBV18 and TRBJ2-7, with 8 bases aligning to TRBD1. The CDR3 has 15 residues. The ends lost 2 bases at V and 2 bases at J; junction bases unmatched: 5. The germline V gene has CDR1 KGHSH and CDR2 LQKENI. The CDR3 loop reads CASSPAGTGPYEQYF. CDR3 coding DNA: TGTGCCAGCTCACCAGCCGGGACAGGCCCCTACGAGCAGTACTTC.

This chain joins TRBV4-2 and TRBJ1-5, with D maybe TRBD1 (6 bases). The CDR3 sequence is 15 residues long. In germline, CDR1 is LGHNA, CDR2 YNFKEQ. Between the trimmed V and J ends, which lost 0 bases and 4 bases, there was a span of 10 bases. The CDR3 region has the DNA TGTGCCAGCAGCCAAGATCCGACAGGTAATCAGCCCCAGCATTTT. Encoded protein: CASSQDPTGNQPQHF.

The CDR3 protein is CASHDATRGSYEQYF. DNA of the CDR3: TGTGCCAGCCACGACGCTACACGGGGCTCCTACGAGCAGTACTTC. V usage is TRBV5-4 and J usage is TRBJ2-7; D is possibly TRBD2 (5 bases). The CDR3 runs 15 residues. Per germline, CDR1 SGHNT and CDR2 YYREEE (reference sequence). Trimming took off 7 bases at V and 0 bases at J, with 17 bases between the two ends.

The gene calls are TRBV7-3 and TRBJ2-7, with 7 bases aligning to TRBD2. J lost 5 bases, V lost 2 bases, and 6 bases had no gene match. Germline lookup yields CDR1 SGHTA and CDR2 FQGTGA. This CDR3 region has 14 residues. The CDR3 reads CASSLLGRADEQYF. The CDR3 DNA reads TGTGCCAGCAGCTTACTTGGGAGGGCCGACGAGCAGTACTTC.

The chain is built from TRBV6-5 and TRBJ1-3; D gene ambiguous. The germline V gene encodes CDR1 MNHEY and CDR2 SVGAGI. Trimming took off 0 bases at V and 8 bases at J, with 17 bases between the two ends. The CDR3 consists of 16 residues. The CDR3, as DNA: TGTGCCAGCAGTTACTCGGCGGGCGGAGGCGGGGACACCATATATTTT. This translates into CASSYSAGGGGDTIYF.

The V gene is TRBV7-9, the J gene TRBJ1-2, with 7 bases fitting TRBD1. Looked up from germline, CDR1 is SEHNR and CDR2 is FQNEAQ (reference sequence). V lost 5 bases, J lost 4 bases, and 7 bases stayed unmatched. The CDR3 has 14 residues. CDR3 sequence (DNA): TGTGCCAGCAGCAGACAGGGTCCCACCTATGGCTACACCTTC. It codes for CASSRQGPTYGYTF.

This chain links TRBV7-9 with TRBJ1-5; D not resolved. Germline CDR1 SEHNR, CDR2 FQNEAQ (reference sequence). The ends were cut back, 1 base at V and 7 bases at J, with 17 bases in the middle. CDR3 length: 16 residues. CDR3 amino acids: CASSLDRRGGEQPQHF. Here the CDR3 DNA reads TGTGCCAGCAGCTTAGACCGGCGCGGAGGAGAGCAGCCCCAGCATTTT.

The chain has TRBV28 and TRBJ1-2; a weak D match, TRBD1 (6 bases). Germline V gene data show CDR1 as MDHEN and CDR2 as SYDVKM. V was cut by 1 base and J by 8 bases, with 11 bases left in between. There are 13 residues in the CDR3. The CDR3, as DNA: TGTGCCAGCAGTTTATTGGGGGGGCCGGGCTACACCTTC. It translates to CASSLLGGPGYTF.